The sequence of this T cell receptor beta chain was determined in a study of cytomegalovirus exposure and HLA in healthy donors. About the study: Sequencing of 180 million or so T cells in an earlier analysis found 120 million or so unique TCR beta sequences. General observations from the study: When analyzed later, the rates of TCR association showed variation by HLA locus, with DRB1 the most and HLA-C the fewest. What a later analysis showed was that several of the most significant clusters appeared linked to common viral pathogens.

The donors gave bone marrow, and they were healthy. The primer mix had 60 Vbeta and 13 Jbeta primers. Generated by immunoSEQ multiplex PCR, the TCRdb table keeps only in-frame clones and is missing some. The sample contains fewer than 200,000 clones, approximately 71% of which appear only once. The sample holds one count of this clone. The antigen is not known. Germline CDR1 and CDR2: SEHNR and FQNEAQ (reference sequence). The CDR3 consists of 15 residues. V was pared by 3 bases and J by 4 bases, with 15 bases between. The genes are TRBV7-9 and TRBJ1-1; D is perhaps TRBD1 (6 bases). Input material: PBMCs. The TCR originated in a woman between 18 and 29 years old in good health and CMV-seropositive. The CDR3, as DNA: TGTGCCAGCAGCTTGGGATCGACAGGAGTCACTGAAGCTTTCTTT. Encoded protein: CASSLGSTGVTEAFF.